A selection of T cell receptor beta chains follows, all from one sample in a study of T-cell reconstitution after alpha-beta-depleted transplantation in children. TCRdb reanalysed the PCR reads using MiXCR and keeps one entry per CDR3 protein. The table lists approximately 270,000 distinct CDR3 sequences, about 10% of them singletons. Sequencing used PBMCs from the stem cell graft donor, obtained from the stem cell graft. These receptors all stem from a human donor who donated a stem cell graft to a child with SCID. Both conserved end residues are part of each CDR3. D genes are given only for firm matches. The listing skips clone size in some rows; elsewhere it reads once, few, many or a size class.

d_gene,j_gene,v_gene,abundance,CDR3aa,CDR3nt
NA,TRBJ1-1,TRBV18,few,CASSPPNRVTEAFF,TGTGCCAGCTCACCACCCAACAGGGTAACCGAAGCTTTCTTT
TRBD1,TRBJ2-2,TRBV5-1,NA,CASSAGQGADTGELFF,TGCGCCAGCAGCGCCGGACAGGGGGCGGACACCGGGGAGCTGTTTTTT
TRBD1,TRBJ2-7,TRBV2,few,CASSGPLQGAEEQYF,TGTGCCAGCAGTGGCCCTTTACAGGGGGCGGAAGAGCAGTACTTC
NA,TRBJ2-3,TRBV20-1,few,CSARDPRVATDTQYF,TGCAGTGCTAGAGATCCCAGGGTCGCCACAGATACGCAGTATTTT
NA,TRBJ1-5,TRBV6-1,few,CASSEGGTTPSNQPQHF,TGTGCCAGCAGTGAAGGGGGGACTACTCCTAGCAATCAGCCCCAGCATTTT
TRBD1,TRBJ1-5,TRBV6-1,few,CASSSGTGPQPQHF,TGTGCCAGCAGCTCCGGGACAGGGCCGCAGCCCCAGCATTTT
TRBD1,TRBJ1-1,TRBV11-2,few,CASKTGGTEAFF,TGTGCCAGCAAAACAGGGGGCACTGAAGCTTTCTTT
NA,TRBJ2-3,TRBV20-1,few,CSARQTDTQYF,TGCAGTGCTAGACAGACAGATACGCAGTATTTT
NA,TRBJ2-3,TRBV10-3,many,CAISAVGADTQYF,TGTGCCATCAGTGCCGTAGGGGCAGATACGCAGTATTTT
NA,TRBJ2-7,TRBV18,NA,CASSPSARSYEQYF,TGTGCCAGCTCACCATCCGCTCGGTCCTACGAGCAGTACTTC
NA,TRBJ2-3,TRBV5-1,few,CASSLGAMPDTQYF,TGCGCCAGCAGCTTGGGAGCTATGCCCGATACGCAGTATTTT
NA,TRBJ1-2,TRBV10-3,few,CAISESTSQLSYGYTF,TGTGCCATCAGTGAGTCGACGTCACAGCTCTCCTATGGCTACACCTTC